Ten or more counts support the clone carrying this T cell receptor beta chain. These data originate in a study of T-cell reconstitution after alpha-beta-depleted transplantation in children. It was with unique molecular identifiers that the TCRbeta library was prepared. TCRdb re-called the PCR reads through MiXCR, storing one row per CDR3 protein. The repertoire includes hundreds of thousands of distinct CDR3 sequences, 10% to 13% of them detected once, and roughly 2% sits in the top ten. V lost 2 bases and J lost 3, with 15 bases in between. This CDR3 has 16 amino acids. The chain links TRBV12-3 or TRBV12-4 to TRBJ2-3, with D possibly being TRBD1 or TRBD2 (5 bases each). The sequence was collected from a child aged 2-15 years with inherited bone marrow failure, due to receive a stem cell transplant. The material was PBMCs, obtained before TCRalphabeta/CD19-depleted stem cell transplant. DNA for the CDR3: TGTGCCAGCAGTTTAATTAGAGGGGACCGTACAGATACGCAGTATTTT. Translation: CASSLIRGDRTDTQYF.